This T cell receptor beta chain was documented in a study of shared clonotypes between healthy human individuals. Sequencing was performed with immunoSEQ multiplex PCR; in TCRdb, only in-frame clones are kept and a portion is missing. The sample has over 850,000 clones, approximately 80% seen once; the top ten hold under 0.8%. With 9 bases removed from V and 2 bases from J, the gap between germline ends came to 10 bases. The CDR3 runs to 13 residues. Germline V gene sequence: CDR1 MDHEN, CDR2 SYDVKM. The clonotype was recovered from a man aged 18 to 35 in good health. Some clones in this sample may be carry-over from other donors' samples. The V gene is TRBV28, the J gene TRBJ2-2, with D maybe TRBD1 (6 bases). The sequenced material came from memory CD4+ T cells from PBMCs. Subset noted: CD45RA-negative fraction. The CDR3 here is CASYRANTGELFF. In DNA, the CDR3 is TGTGCCAGTTACAGGGCAAACACCGGGGAGCTGTTTTTT.